The source of this T cell receptor beta chain is a study of shared T cell receptors in the human thymus. Trimming left V 4 bases short and J 0 bases short, with 16 bases between. The CDR3 extends over 15 amino acids. Germline values: CDR1 SQVTM, CDR2 ANQGSEA. TCRdb keeps only in-frame clones here, not all; method: immunoSEQ multiplex PCR. The top ten hold around 0.012% of the sample, which has over 450,000 clones, 75% to 80% seen once. These data were likewise used in another study, on human thymus T cells.

The V and J genes are TRBV29-1 and TRBJ2-7, with no clear D. Sequenced material: thymocytes. This clonotype was sampled from a boy less than two years old with a congenital heart defect. In nucleotides, the CDR3 is TGCAGCGTTGTAATTGGTCCTTCGAGCTCCTACGAGCAGTACTTC. Its protein is CSVVIGPSSSYEQYF.